The 23 T cell receptor beta chains presented below share a single source sample, sequenced in a study of blood T cell repertoires in COVID-19. Clones were read by immunoSEQ multiplex PCR, and TCRdb kept only the in-frame ones, dropping some. The repertoire includes more than 150,000 clones, around four fifths of them detected once, and approximately 3% sits in the top ten. The sample consisted of peripheral blood. The receptors were sampled from an elderly woman with active or convalescent COVID-19.

The chain employs TRBV9 and TRBJ1-4; perhaps TRBD1 as D (5 bases). The CDR3 spans 15 residues. Looked up from germline, CDR1 is SGDLS and CDR2 is YYNGEE. V lost 3 bases and J 8 bases, leaving 17 bases between the germline ends. This CDR3 is CASSEQGGVWEKLFF. The CDR3 bases are TGTGCCAGCAGCGAGCAGGGCGGGGTCTGGGAAAAACTGTTTTTT.

This clone was observed once. CDR3 amino acids: CAVSGDSEKAFF. For the CDR3, the DNA is TGTGCCGTCTCCGGGGACAGCGAAAAAGCTTTCTTT. The chain couples TRBV28 to TRBJ1-1, with 7 bases aligning to TRBD1. The CDR3 totals 12 residues. Germline trimming cut 11 bases from V and 9 bases from J; bases unmatched to any gene: 12. Germline CDR1 is MDHEN and CDR2 is SYDVKM.

The chain is built from TRBV4-1 and TRBJ1-2; D uncertain. Trimming stripped 1 base from V and 6 bases from J, with 9 bases between. The CDR3 consists of 13 residues. CDR1 is MGHRA and CDR2 is YSYEKL in the germline V gene. The CDR3 here is CASSQAPADGYTF. As DNA, the CDR3 is TGCGCCAGCAGCCAAGCCCCGGCGGATGGCTACACCTTC.

Points on this clone: The same CDR3 also results from other DNA sequences found in this sample. The chain joins TRBV20-1 to TRBJ1-1; D gene uncertain. The CDR3 is 11 amino acids. Germline-derived CDR1 and CDR2 are DFQATT and SNEGSKA (reference sequence). The CDR3 spells CSARGNTEAFF. CDR3 in DNA: TGCTCTGCTCGGGGTAACACTGAAGCTTTCTTT.

The CDR3 DNA reads as TGTGCCAGCAGCCCGGACTCGGTCGGGAAGACCCAGTACTTC. Translated: CASSPDSVGKTQYF. This chain joins TRBV7-3 and TRBJ2-5; TRBD2 might be the D (5 bases). The germline gives CDR1 SGHTA, CDR2 FQGTGA. Trimming cost V 5 bases and J 6 bases, with 16 bases left between them. The CDR3 length is 14 residues.

The chain combines TRBV6-5 with TRBJ1-4; 8 bases align to TRBD1. The CDR3 has 13 amino acids. Losses at the gene ends were 7 bases for V and 13 bases for J; bases not matched to a gene: 11. Per the germline V gene, CDR1 is MNHEY and CDR2 is SVGAGI. The CDR3 here is CASNRGQEEGLFF. CDR3 DNA sequence: TGTGCCAGCAACCGGGGACAGGAGGAGGGACTGTTTTTT.

The chain couples TRBV5-1 to TRBJ2-7; 9 bases are shared with TRBD2. Germline V CDR1 and CDR2: SGHRS, YFSETQ. This CDR3 has 15 amino acids. V lost 4 bases to trimming and J lost 4 bases; unmatched junction nucleotides: 9. The DNA for the CDR3 is TGCGCCAGCAGCACAGGAGCGGGGGGTATTTACGAGCAGTACTTC. It translates to CASSTGAGGIYEQYF.

The chain links TRBV27 to TRBJ2-7, with 9 bases fitting TRBD2. J was trimmed by 7 bases and V by 5 bases; bases with no gene match: 15. From germline, CDR1 is MNHEY and CDR2 SMNVEV (reference sequence). This CDR3 is 16 amino acids long. The CDR3 sequence: CASSHRRAGGRIEQYF. The CDR3 coding sequence is TGTGCCAGCAGTCACCGAAGGGCGGGGGGGCGAATAGAGCAGTACTTC.

This clone was detected a few times. This chain uses TRBV19 with TRBJ2-2; 9 bases are a match to TRBD1. Per the germline V gene, CDR1 is LNHDA and CDR2 is SQIVND (reference sequence). The V and J ends lost 1 base and 3 bases, in that order; junction bases with no gene match: 0. CDR3 length equals 15 residues. The CDR3 nucleotides are TGTGCCAGTAGTATAGGACAGGGGGACACCGGGGAGCTGTTTTTT. It encodes CASSIGQGDTGELFF.

This clone was observed a single time. The V and J genes are TRBV5-1 and TRBJ2-1; 10 nucleotides line up with TRBD1. The V and J ends lost 2 bases and 8 bases, in that order; junction bases with no gene match: 4. This CDR3 has 14 residues. Germline loops: CDR1 SGHRS, CDR2 YFSETQ. The CDR3 sequence: CASSFKTGGDEQFF. CDR3 sequence (DNA): TGCGCCAGCAGCTTTAAGACAGGGGGCGATGAGCAGTTCTTC.

V is TRBV10-3 and J is TRBJ2-1; 7 nucleotides match TRBD2. Germline V CDR1 and CDR2: ENHRY, SYGVKD. The CDR3 consists of 16 residues. V lost 6 bases and J lost 4; bases outside the gene matches: 12. The CDR3 DNA is TGTGCCATCAGGGACCCGGGACTATTGATTTACAATGAGCAGTTCTTC. This sequence encodes CAIRDPGLLIYNEQFF.

This clone was detected only a few times. CDR3 residues: CASSPRAQPQHF. CDR3 bases: TGTGCCAGCAGTCCCAGGGCACAGCCCCAGCATTTT. The chain recombines TRBV28 with TRBJ1-5; the D gene is possibly TRBD1 (5 bases). The CDR3 is made up of 12 amino acids. Germline V gene data show CDR1 as MDHEN and CDR2 as SYDVKM. V shed 5 bases and J shed 7 bases, with 9 bases lying between them. The entire variable domain, with the rest obtained from reference TRBV28 and TRBJ1-5, is as follows: DVKVTQSSRYLVKRTGEKVFLECVQDMDHENMFWYRQDPGLGLRLIYFSYDVKMKEKGDIPEGYSVSREKKERFSLILESASTNQTSMYLCASSPRAQPQHFGDGTRLSIL.

The rearrangement uses TRBV5-1 and TRBJ2-7; 10 bases map to TRBD1. V lost 3 bases to trimming and J lost 6 bases; unmatched junction nucleotides: 9. Germline loops: CDR1 SGHRS, CDR2 YFSETQ. The CDR3 consists of 15 residues. The CDR3 sequence: CASSSDSGTGVEQYF. The CDR3 DNA is TGCGCCAGCAGCTCGGATTCCGGGACAGGGGTCGAGCAGTACTTC.

The J gene is TRBJ2-3, the V gene TRBV6-5; 8 positions agree with TRBD1. The length of the CDR3 is 13 residues. J was trimmed by 5 bases and V by 3 bases; bases with no gene match: 1. Germline V lookup: CDR1 MNHEY, CDR2 SVGAGI. CDR3 protein: CASSYGQGDTQYF. The CDR3 DNA sequence: TGTGCCAGCAGTTATGGACAGGGAGATACGCAGTATTTT.

The chain employs TRBV27 and TRBJ1-1; possible D gene TRBD1, 5 bases. The CDR3 length is 15 residues. Germline CDR1 is MNHEY and CDR2 is SMNVEV (reference sequence). The V and J ends lost 4 bases and 1 base respectively, with 13 bases between them. DNA for the CDR3: TGTGCCAGCAGTTATTCAGGGCAGACGAACACTGAAGCTTTCTTT. It codes for CASSYSGQTNTEAFF.

The chain recombines TRBV19 with TRBJ1-1, with 10 bases that match TRBD1. After removal of 5 bases from V and 4 bases from J, the junction contained 10 bases not matched to a gene. The germline gives CDR1 LNHDA, CDR2 SQIVND (reference sequence). The CDR3 is 16 amino acids. The CDR3 coding sequence is TGTGCCAGTAGTGGCCGGGACAGGGGAAGTGGCACTGAAGCTTTCTTT. It yields the protein CASSGRDRGSGTEAFF.

The chain uses TRBV29-1 and TRBJ2-7; 7 positions agree with TRBD2. Germline V gives CDR1 SQVTM, CDR2 ANQGSEA. The CDR3 runs to 13 residues. The V gene end was trimmed by 6 bases and the J gene end by 2 bases; junction bases not matched to a gene: 7. The CDR3 sequence: CSVGPGLTYEQYF. CDR3 nucleotides: TGCAGCGTGGGCCCGGGACTAACCTACGAGCAGTACTTC.

This clone was seen only a few times. The rearrangement uses TRBV2 and TRBJ1-3, with a weak D call TRBD1 (5 bases). The CDR3 is made up of 15 amino acids. Germline V CDR1 and CDR2: SNHLY, FYNNEI. V was cut by 0 bases and J by 2 bases, with 8 bases left in between. The CDR3 sequence is CASSEAGGAGNTIYF. CDR3 nucleotides: TGTGCCAGCAGTGAAGCCGGGGGGGCTGGAAACACCATATATTTT.

The count of this clone is one. J is TRBJ1-3 and V is TRBV28, with unresolved D. The germline V gene has CDR1 MDHEN and CDR2 SYDVKM. The CDR3 length is 12 residues. V was pared by 6 bases and J by 9 bases, with 12 bases between. CDR3 in amino acids: CASSPGFVTIYF. DNA for the CDR3: TGTGCCAGCAGCCCGGGATTTGTCACCATATATTTT.

V is TRBV9 and J is TRBJ1-2; TRBD1 might be the D (5 bases). Deletions cut 5 bases from V and 0 bases from J, with 11 bases between. The CDR3 has 14 amino acids. Per germline, CDR1 SGDLS and CDR2 YYNGEE. CDR3 bases: TGTGCCAGCAGTCCGACAGAAACTAACTATGGCTACACCTTC. Encoded protein: CASSPTETNYGYTF.

CDR3 protein: CASSLGQSTDTQYF. In DNA form, the CDR3 reads TGCGCCAGCAGCTTGGGACAGTCCACAGATACGCAGTATTTT. This chain uses TRBV5-1 with TRBJ2-3; D may be TRBD1 (5 bases). Germline CDR1 reads SGHRS; CDR2 reads YFSETQ. Trimming took 0 bases from V and 2 from J, leaving 7 bases between them. The CDR3 length is 14 residues.

This clone was observed a single time. The chain is built from TRBV9 and TRBJ2-1, with D perhaps TRBD2 (6 bases). In germline, CDR1 is SGDLS, CDR2 YYNGEE. The CDR3 is made up of 15 amino acids. The V and J ends lost 0 bases and 4 bases respectively, with 11 bases between them. The DNA of the CDR3 is TGTGCCAGCAGCGTAGGGCCTAGCGTTTACAATGAGCAGTTCTTC. Translation: CASSVGPSVYNEQFF.

The rearrangement joins TRBV10-3 to TRBJ1-1; D not resolved. V lost 0 bases, J lost 5 bases, and 16 bases lay in between. Germline CDR1 reads ENHRY; CDR2 reads SYGVKD. This CDR3 region has 16 residues. The CDR3: CAISESMVRRRTEAFF. The CDR3 DNA sequence: TGTGCCATCAGTGAGTCGATGGTCAGGCGACGTACTGAAGCTTTCTTT.